What follows are 4 T cell receptor beta chains derived from one specimen sequenced in a study of neurological immune-mediated disorders. MiXCR, applied by TCRdb to the 5' RACE reads, yields one record per CDR3 protein. The sample contains about 32,000 distinct CDR3 sequences, roughly 15% of which appear only once. Time point noted: technical triplicate 2. The sequenced material came from CD4+ T cells from blood. The receptors were sampled from a female donor with HTLV-1-associated myelopathy (HAM/TSP).

This clonotype was counted ten times or more. The chain joins TRBV20-1 to TRBJ2-3; 12 bases align to TRBD2. The CDR3 contains 16 residues. The V segment lost 1 base and the J segment 4 bases; nucleotides outside the gene matches: 6. The germline gives CDR1 DFQATT, CDR2 SNEGSKA (reference sequence). The CDR3 sequence: CSARGTSGVRADTQYF. The CDR3 DNA is TGCAGTGCTAGAGGGACTAGCGGGGTTCGCGCAGATACGCAGTATTTT.

This clonotype has a count of ten or more. V usage is TRBV20-1 and J usage is TRBJ2-7, with TRBD1 as a possible D gene (5 bases). This CDR3 spans 14 amino acids. The germline V and J ends were trimmed by 3 bases and 7 bases, with 19 bases remaining between them. CDR1 and CDR2 (germline): DFQATT, SNEGSKA (reference sequence). Here the CDR3 reads CSASVRSGSGEQYF. The CDR3 coding sequence is TGCAGTGCTAGTGTTCGGTCAGGGTCAGGGGAGCAGTACTTC.

At least ten counts were recorded for this clonotype. As DNA, the CDR3 is TGTGCCACCCTAGCGGAAGCCAAAAACATTCAGTACTTC. It translates to CATLAEAKNIQYF. The V call is TRBV15, the J call TRBJ2-4, with 7 bases lining up with TRBD2. From germline, CDR1 is LNHNV and CDR2 YYDKDF (reference sequence). The J segment lost 0 bases and the V segment lost 8 bases, leaving 1 base of the junction unmatched. The CDR3 runs 13 residues.

This clonotype was counted ten times or more. This chain connects TRBV5-1 to TRBJ2-1; D is perhaps TRBD1 (5 bases). This CDR3 is built from 15 residues. Germline loops: CDR1 SGHRS, CDR2 YFSETQ. The V and J ends lost 1 base and 0 bases respectively, with 8 bases between them. The chain's CDR3 is CASSLQGSSYNEQFF. The CDR3 coding sequence is TGCGCCAGCAGCTTGCAGGGAAGCTCCTACAATGAGCAGTTCTTC.